This TCR beta chain was profiled in a study of tumor-infiltrating lymphocytes in primary liver carcinoma. Study-wide context: With diameters of about 4 to 10 cm, tumors were stage T1-T3 N0M0.

Unsorted whole blood supplied the RNA, and germline DNA was extracted too. As regards this clonotype: Antigen: not known.

The researchers produced TCR beta cDNA from roughly 500 ng total RNA with a constant-region primer. ARM-PCR was slightly modified, and three nested multiplex PCR rounds with it gave rise to the TCR beta libraries. From the multiplex PCR reads, TCRdb called clonotypes with MiXCR, one entry per CDR3 protein. The sample holds about 180,000 distinct CDR3 sequences, over 50% seen once. Study-wide results and caveats: Unsorted bulk sampling ruled out any CD4+ versus CD8+ repertoire comparison. The overlap of tumor-adjacent and tumor-blood pairs was smaller than that of tumor region pairs.

The sequenced material came from peripheral blood. This clonotype originated in a man aged 40-50 years with primary liver carcinoma and hepatitis B virus infection.

Here the CDR3 DNA reads TGCAACGGCGCCGGGGAAGCGGGTACAGATACGCAGTATTTT. Protein product: CNGAGEAGTDTQYF. The chain carries TRBV29-1 and TRBJ2-3, with TRBD2 as a possible D gene (6 bases). The CDR3 sequence is 14 residues long. Germline lookup yields CDR1 SQVTM and CDR2 ANQGSEA.